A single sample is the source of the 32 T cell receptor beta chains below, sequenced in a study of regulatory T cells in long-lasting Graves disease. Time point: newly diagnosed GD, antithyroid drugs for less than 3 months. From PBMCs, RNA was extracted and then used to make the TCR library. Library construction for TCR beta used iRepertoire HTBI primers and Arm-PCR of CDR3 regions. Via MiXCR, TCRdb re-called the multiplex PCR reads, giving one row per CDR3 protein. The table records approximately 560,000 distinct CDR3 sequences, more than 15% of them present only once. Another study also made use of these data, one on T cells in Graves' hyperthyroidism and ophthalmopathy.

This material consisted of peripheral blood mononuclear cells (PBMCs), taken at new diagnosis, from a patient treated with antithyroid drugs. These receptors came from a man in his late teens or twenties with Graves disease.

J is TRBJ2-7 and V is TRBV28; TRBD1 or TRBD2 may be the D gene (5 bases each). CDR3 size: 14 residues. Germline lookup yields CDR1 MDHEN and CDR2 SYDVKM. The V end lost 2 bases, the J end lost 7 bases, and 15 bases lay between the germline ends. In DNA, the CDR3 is TGTGCCAGCAGTTTACGGGGACGGAGCCTGGAGCAGTACTTC. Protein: CASSLRGRSLEQYF.

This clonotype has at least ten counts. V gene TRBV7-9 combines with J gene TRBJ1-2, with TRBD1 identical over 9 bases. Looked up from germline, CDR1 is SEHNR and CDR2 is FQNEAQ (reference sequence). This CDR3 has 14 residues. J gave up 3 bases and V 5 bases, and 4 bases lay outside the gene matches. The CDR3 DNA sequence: TGTGCCAGCAGCCCTCGACAGGGGGACTATGGCTACACCTTC. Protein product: CASSPRQGDYGYTF.

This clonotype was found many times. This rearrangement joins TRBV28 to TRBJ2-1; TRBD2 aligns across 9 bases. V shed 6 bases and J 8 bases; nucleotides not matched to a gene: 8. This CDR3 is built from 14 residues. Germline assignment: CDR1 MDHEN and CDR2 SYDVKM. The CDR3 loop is CASRKYSGSDEQFF. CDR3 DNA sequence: TGTGCCAGCAGGAAATATAGCGGGAGCGATGAGCAGTTCTTC.

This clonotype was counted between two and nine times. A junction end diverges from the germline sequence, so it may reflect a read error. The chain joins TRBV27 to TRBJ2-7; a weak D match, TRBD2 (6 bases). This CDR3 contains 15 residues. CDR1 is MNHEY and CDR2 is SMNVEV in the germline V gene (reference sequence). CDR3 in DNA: TGTGCCAGCAGTTTATCAGACAGCGGGTCCTACGGGCAGTACTTC. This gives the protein CASSLSDSGSYGQYF.

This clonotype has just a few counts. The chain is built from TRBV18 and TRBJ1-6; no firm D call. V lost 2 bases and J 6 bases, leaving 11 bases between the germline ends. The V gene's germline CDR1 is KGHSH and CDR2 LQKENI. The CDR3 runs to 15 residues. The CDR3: CASSPSSSSNSPLHF. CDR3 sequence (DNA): TGTGCCAGCTCACCATCATCCTCAAGTAATTCACCCCTCCACTTT.

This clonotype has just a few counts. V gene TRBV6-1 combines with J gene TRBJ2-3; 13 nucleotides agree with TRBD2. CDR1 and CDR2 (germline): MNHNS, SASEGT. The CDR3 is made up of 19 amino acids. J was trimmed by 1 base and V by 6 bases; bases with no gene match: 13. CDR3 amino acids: CASSRGLAGISSGTDTQYF. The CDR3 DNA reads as TGTGCCAGCAGCCGGGGACTAGCGGGAATCTCATCCGGCACAGATACGCAGTATTTT.

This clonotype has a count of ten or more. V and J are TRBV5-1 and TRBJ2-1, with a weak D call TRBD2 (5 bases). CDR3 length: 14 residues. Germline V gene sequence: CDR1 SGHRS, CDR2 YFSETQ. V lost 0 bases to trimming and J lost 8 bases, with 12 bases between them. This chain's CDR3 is CASSLEASNDEQFF. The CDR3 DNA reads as TGCGCCAGCAGCTTGGAGGCTAGCAACGATGAGCAGTTCTTC.

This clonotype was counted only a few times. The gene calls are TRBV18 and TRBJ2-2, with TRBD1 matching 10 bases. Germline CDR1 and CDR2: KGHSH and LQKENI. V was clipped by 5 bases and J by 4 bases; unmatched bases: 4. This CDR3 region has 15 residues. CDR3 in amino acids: CASSYGTGVTGELFF. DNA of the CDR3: TGTGCCAGCTCATACGGGACAGGGGTCACCGGGGAGCTGTTTTTT.

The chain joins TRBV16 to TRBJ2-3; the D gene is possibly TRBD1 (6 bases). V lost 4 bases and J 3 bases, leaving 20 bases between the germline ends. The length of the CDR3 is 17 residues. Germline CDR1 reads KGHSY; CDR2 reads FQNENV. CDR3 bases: TGTGCCAGCAGCCCACCCAGCTTCAGGGGAGAGACAGATACGCAGTATTTT. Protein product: CASSPPSFRGETDTQYF.

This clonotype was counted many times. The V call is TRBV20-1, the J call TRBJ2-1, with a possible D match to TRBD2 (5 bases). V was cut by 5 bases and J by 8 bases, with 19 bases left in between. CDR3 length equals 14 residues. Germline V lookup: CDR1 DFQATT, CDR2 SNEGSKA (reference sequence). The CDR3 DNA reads TGCAGTGCTCGCTCCGTGGTGCGGGTCGATGAGCAGTTCTTC. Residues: CSARSVVRVDEQFF.

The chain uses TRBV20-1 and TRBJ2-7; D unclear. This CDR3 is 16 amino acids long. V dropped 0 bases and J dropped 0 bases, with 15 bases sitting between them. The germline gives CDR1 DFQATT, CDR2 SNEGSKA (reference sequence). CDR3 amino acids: CSARDLRTLSSYEQYF. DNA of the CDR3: TGCAGTGCTAGAGATTTGAGGACCTTAAGCTCCTACGAGCAGTACTTC.

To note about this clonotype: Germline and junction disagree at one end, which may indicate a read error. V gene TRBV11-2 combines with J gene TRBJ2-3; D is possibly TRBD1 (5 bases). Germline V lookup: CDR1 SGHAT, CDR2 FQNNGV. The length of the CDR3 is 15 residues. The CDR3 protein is CASSGKGKSTDTQYF. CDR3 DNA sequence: TGTGCCAGCAGCGGCAAGGGGAAAAGCACAGATACGCAGTACTTT.

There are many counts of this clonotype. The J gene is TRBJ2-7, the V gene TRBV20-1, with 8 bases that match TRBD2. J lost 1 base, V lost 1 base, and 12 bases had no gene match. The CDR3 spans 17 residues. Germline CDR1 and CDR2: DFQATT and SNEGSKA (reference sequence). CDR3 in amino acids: CSARAPVAGYHSYEQYF. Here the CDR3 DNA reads TGCAGTGCTAGAGCCCCGGTAGCGGGATACCATTCCTACGAGCAGTACTTC.

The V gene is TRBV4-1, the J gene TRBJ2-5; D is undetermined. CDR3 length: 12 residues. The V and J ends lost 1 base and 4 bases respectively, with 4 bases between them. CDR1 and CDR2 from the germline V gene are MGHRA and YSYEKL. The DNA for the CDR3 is TGCGCCAGCAGCCAAGCTTCAGAGACCCAGTACTTC. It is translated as CASSQASETQYF.

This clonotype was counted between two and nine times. CDR3 sequence (DNA): TGTGCCAGCAGCGCCGAGGGTCGTAGCTACACCTTC. Translating gives CASSAEGRSYTF. The chain carries TRBV9 and TRBJ1-2; D gene uncertain. V lost 3 bases and J lost 9, with 12 bases in between. Germline V gene data show CDR1 as SGDLS and CDR2 as YYNGEE. The CDR3 extends over 12 amino acids.

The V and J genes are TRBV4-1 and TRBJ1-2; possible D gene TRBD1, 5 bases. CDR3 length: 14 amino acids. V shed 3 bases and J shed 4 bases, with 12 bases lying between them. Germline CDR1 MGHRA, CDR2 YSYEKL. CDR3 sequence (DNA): TGCGCCAGCAGCCACCAGGGAGGGGTCTATGGCTACACCTTC. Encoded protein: CASSHQGGVYGYTF.

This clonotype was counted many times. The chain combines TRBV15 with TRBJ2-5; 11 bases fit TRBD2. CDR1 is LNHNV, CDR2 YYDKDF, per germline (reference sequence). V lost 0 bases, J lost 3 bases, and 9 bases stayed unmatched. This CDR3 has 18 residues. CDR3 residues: CATSRDSALAGGKETQYF. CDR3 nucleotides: TGTGCCACCAGCAGAGATTCTGCCCTAGCGGGGGGAAAAGAGACCCAGTACTTC.

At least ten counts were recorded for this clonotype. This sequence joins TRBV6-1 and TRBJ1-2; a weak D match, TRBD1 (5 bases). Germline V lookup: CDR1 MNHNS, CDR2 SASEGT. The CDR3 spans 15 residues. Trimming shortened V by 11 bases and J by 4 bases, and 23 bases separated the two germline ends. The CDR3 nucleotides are TGTGCCGGCTGGGGGGAGCAGGGTATACGCTATGGCTACACCTTC. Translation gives CAGWGEQGIRYGYTF.

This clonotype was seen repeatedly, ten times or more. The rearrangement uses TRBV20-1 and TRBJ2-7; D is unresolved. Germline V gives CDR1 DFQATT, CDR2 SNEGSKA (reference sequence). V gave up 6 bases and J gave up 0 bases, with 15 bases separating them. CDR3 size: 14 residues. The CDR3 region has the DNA TGCAGTGCGGAGACGGAGATAAGCTCCTACGAGCAGTACTTC. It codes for CSAETEISSYEQYF.

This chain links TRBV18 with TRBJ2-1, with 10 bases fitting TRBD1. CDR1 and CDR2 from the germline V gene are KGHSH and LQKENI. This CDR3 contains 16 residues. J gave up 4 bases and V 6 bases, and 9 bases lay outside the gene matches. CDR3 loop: CASSGGTGAPYNEQFF. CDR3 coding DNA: TGTGCCAGCTCCGGAGGGACAGGGGCCCCATACAATGAGCAGTTCTTC.

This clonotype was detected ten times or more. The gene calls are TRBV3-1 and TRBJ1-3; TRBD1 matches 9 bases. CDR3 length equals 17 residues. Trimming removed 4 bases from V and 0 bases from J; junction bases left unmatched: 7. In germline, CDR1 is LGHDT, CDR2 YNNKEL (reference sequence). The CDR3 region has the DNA TGTGCCAGCAGCCCGGGGACAGGGTGGACCTCTGGAAACACCATATATTTT. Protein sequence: CASSPGTGWTSGNTIYF.

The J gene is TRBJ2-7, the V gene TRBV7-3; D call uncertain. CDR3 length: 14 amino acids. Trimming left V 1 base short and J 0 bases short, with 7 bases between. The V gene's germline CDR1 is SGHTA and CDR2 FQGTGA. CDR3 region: CASSLMHSSYEQYF. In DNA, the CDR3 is TGTGCCAGCAGCTTAATGCACAGCTCCTACGAGCAGTACTTC.

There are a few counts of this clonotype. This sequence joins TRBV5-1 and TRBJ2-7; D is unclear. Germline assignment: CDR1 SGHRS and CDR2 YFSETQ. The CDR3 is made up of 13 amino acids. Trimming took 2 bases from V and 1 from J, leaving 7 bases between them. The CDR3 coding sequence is TGCGCCAGCAGCTTTGGGGATTCCTACGAGCAGTACTTC. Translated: CASSFGDSYEQYF. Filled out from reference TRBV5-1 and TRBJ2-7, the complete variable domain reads KAGVTQTPRYLIKTRGQQVTLSCSPISGHRSVSWYQQTPGQGLQFLFEYFSETQRNKGNFPGRFSGRQFSNSRSEMNVSTLELGDSALYLCASSFGDSYEQYFGPGTRLTVT.

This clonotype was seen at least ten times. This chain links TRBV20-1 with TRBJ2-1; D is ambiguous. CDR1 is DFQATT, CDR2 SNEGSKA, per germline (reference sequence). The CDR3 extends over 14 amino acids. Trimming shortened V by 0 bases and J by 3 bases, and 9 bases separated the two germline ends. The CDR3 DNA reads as TGCAGTGCTAGAGATCTGCGGTTCTACAATGAGCAGTTCTTC. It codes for CSARDLRFYNEQFF.

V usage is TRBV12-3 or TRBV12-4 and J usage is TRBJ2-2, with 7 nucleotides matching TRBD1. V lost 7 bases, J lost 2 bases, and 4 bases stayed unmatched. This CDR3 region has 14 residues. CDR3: CASKGTVNTGELFF. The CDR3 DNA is TGTGCCAGCAAGGGGACAGTTAACACCGGGGAGCTGTTTTTT.

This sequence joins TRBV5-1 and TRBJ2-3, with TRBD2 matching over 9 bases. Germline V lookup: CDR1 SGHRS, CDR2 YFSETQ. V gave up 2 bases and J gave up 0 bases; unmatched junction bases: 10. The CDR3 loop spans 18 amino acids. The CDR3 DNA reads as TGCGCCAGCAGCTTTCCGTCTAGCGGGGCGTCTAGCACAGATACGCAGTATTTT. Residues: CASSFPSSGASSTDTQYF.

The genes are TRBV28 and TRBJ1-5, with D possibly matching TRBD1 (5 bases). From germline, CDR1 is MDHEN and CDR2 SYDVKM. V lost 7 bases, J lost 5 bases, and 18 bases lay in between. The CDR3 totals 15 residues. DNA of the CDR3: TGTGCCAGCACCCCCGGGGGGAGTCGCTATCAGCCCCAGCATTTT. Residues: CASTPGGSRYQPQHF.

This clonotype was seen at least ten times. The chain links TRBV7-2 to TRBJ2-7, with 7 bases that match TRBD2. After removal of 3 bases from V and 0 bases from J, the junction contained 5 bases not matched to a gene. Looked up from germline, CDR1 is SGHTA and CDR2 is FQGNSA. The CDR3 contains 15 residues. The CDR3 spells CASSFSSGSSYEQYF. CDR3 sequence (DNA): TGTGCCAGCAGCTTCAGTAGCGGGTCCTCCTACGAGCAGTACTTC.

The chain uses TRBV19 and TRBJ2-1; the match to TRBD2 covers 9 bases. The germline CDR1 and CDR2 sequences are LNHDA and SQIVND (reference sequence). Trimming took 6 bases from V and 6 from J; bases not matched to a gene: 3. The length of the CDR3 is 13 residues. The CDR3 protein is CASRSSGTNEQFF. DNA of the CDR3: TGTGCCAGTAGATCTAGCGGGACCAATGAGCAGTTCTTC.

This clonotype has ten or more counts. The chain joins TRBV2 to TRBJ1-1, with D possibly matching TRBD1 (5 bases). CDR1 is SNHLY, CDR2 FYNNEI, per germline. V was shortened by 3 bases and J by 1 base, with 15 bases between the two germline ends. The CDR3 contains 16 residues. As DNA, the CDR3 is TGTGCCAGCAGTGATCCTAGGTTGGGGCAGAACACTGAAGCTTTCTTT. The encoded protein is CASSDPRLGQNTEAFF.

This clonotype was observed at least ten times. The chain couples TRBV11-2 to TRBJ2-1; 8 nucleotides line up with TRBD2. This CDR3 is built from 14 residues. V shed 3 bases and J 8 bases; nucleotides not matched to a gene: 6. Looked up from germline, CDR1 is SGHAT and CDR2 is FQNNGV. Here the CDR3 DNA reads TGTGCCAGCAGCTTTGGCGGGAGGAGCTATGAGCAGTTCTTC. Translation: CASSFGGRSYEQFF.

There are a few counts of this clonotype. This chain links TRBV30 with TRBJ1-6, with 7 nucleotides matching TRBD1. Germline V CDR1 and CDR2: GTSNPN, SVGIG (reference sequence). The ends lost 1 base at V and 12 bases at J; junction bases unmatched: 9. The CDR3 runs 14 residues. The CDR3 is CAWSAGRGDRPLHF. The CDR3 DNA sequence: TGTGCCTGGAGTGCTGGGAGGGGGGACAGACCCCTCCACTTT.